This TCR beta chain was profiled in a study of blood T cell repertoires in COVID-19. The CDR3 covers 15 residues. CDR1 is SGHTA, CDR2 FQGNSA, per germline. V lost 0 bases and J lost 8; bases outside the gene matches: 6. The table came from immunoSEQ multiplex PCR; TCRdb's copy has only in-frame clones and leaves some out. The sample has some 88,000 clones; 91% are singletons. The rearrangement joins TRBV7-2 to TRBJ1-2, with TRBD1 matching over 10 bases. This clonotype was obtained from a human donor with active COVID-19. The donor label of this sample is uncertain. Material for sequencing was peripheral blood. CDR3 region: CASSLAVGQGEGYTF. Written as DNA, the CDR3 is TGTGCCAGCAGCTTAGCTGTCGGACAGGGGGAGGGCTACACCTTC.